This T cell receptor beta chain was obtained from a study of OX40 agonist ivuxolimab in advanced cancers. Study-level information: Those treated in dose escalation had hepatocellular carcinoma, melanoma, renal cell cancer or head and neck cancer. Study-level findings and limits: CD4+ and CD8+ blood T cells expanded clonally by week 6 at 0.1 to 3.0 mg/kg. Clonal expansion among partial responders at 0.1-3.0 mg/kg ranked near the lowest.

V shed 2 bases and J shed 2 bases, with 3 bases lying between them. Germline V gene sequence: CDR1 MDHEN, CDR2 SYDVKM. The CDR3 length is 12 residues. A word on this clone: Its antigen is undetermined. A far larger clone is one nucleotide away, so this likely arose from a read error. This same CDR3 is encoded by further DNA sequences in the sample.

Sequencing used immunoSEQ multiplex PCR; TCRdb keeps in-frame clones, though not all of them. The repertoire holds over 30,000 clones, with 80% to 90% as singletons. This sequence originates from an adult with an advanced solid tumor such as melanoma, head and neck, liver or kidney cancer. The gene calls are TRBV28 and TRBJ1-1, with no clear D. The sequencing here drew on CD4+ or CD8+ T cells sorted from blood, taken in a trial of the OX40 agonist ivuxolimab. This CDR3 is CASSLPNTEAFF. The CDR3 DNA reads as TGTGCCAGCAGTTTACCAAACACTGAAGCTTTCTTT. Variable domain in full (rest from reference TRBV28 and TRBJ1-1): DVKVTQSSRYLVKRTGEKVFLECVQDMDHENMFWYRQDPGLGLRLIYFSYDVKMKEKGDIPEGYSVSREKKERFSLILESASTNQTSMYLCASSLPNTEAFFGQGTRLTVV.